The entry below gives a single TCR beta chain sequence along with its context. The data were obtained in a study of cytomegalovirus exposure and HLA in healthy donors. The CDR3 covers 16 residues. Germline CDR1 reads MNHEY; CDR2 reads SVGAGI. V shed 1 base and J 8 bases; nucleotides not matched to a gene: 6. The primer mix had 60 Vbeta and 13 Jbeta primers. Generated by immunoSEQ multiplex PCR, the TCRdb table keeps only in-frame clones and is missing some. The data show 130,000 to 150,000 clones, 60% to 85% seen once. The chain joins TRBV6-5 to TRBJ2-1; 12 bases line up with TRBD2. This TCR came from a middle-aged man in good health and CMV-seropositive. Sequencing was carried out using PBMCs. The CDR3 here is CASSYLLAGGPHEQFF. The CDR3 DNA is TGTGCCAGCAGTTACTTACTAGCGGGAGGCCCCCATGAGCAGTTCTTC.